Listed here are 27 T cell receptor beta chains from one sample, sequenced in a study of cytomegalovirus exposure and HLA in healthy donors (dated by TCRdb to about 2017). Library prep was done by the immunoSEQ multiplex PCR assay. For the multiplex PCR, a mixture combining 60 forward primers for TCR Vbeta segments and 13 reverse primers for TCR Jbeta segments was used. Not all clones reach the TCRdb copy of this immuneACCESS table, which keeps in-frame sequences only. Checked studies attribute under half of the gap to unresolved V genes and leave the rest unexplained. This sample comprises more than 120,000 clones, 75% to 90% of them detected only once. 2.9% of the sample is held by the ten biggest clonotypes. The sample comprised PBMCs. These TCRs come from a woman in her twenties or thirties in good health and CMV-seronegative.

In DNA form, the CDR3 reads TGTGCCAGCCGAAAACCGGGGGGCCGTGGCTACACCTTC. Translated, it gives CASRKPGGRGYTF. The rearrangement uses TRBV25-1 and TRBJ1-2; D may be TRBD1 (6 bases). Germline V CDR1 and CDR2: MGHDK, SYGVNS. Trimming removed 8 bases from V and 7 bases from J, with 17 bases in between. The CDR3 has 13 amino acids.

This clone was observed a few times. This CDR3 is CASRRQPDQPQHF. The DNA for the CDR3 is TGTGCCAGCAGGAGACAGCCCGATCAGCCCCAGCATTTT. The chain is built from TRBV6-5 and TRBJ1-5; D may be TRBD1 (5 bases). Trimming left V 6 bases short and J 5 bases short, with 11 bases between. The germline V gene encodes CDR1 MNHEY and CDR2 SVGAGI. There are 13 residues in the CDR3.

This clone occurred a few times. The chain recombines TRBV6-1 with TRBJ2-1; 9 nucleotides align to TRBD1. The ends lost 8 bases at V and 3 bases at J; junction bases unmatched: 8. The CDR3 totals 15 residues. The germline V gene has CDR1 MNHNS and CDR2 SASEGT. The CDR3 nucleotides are TGTGCCAGCGAAGCCGAGACAGGGGGCTACAATGAGCAGTTCTTC. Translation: CASEAETGGYNEQFF.

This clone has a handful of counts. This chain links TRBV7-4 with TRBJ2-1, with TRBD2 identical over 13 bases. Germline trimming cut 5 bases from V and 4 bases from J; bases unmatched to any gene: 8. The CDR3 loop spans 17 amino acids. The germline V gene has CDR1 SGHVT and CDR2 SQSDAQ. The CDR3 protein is CASSLKTSGGLYNEQFF. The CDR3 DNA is TGTGCCAGCAGCCTGAAGACTAGCGGGGGGTTGTACAATGAGCAGTTCTTC.

Here the CDR3 reads CASSLVLASSGARYEQYF. The DNA for the CDR3 is TGTGCCAGCAGCTTGGTCTTGGCTAGTAGCGGGGCAAGATACGAGCAGTACTTC. V is TRBV5-5 and J is TRBJ2-7; 8 nucleotides match TRBD2. Germline V gene lookup returns CDR1 SGHKS and CDR2 YYEKEE (reference sequence). V was pared by 0 bases and J by 4 bases, with 15 bases of the junction left unmatched. The CDR3 runs to 18 residues.

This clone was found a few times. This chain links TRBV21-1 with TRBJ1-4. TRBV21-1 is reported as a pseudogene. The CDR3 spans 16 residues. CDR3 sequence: CASSKWEDWANEKLFF. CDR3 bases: TGTGCCAGCAGCAAATGGGAGGATTGGGCTAATGAAAAACTGTTTTTT.

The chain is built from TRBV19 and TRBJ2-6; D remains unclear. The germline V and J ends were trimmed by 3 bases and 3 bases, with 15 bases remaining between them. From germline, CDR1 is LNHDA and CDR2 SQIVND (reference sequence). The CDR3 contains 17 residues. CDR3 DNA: TGTGCCAGTAGTATGGGCCTTTGGTTTAATGGGGCCAACGTCCTGACTTTC. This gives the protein CASSMGLWFNGANVLTF.

CDR3 sequence: CASGSSSTDTQYF. The CDR3 nucleotides are TGTGCTAGTGGGTCGAGTTCCACAGATACGCAGTATTTT. The genes are TRBV12-5 and TRBJ2-3; D gene ambiguous. From germline, CDR1 is LGHNT and CDR2 FRNRAP. Between the trimmed V and J ends, which lost 6 bases and 2 bases, there was a span of 9 bases. The CDR3 runs to 13 residues.

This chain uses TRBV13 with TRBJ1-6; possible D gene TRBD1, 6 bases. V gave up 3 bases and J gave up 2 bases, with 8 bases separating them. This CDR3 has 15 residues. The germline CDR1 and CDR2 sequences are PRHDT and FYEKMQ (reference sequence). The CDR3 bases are TGTGCCAGCAGCTTCCGGGACACCTATAATTCACCCCTCCACTTT. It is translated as CASSFRDTYNSPLHF.

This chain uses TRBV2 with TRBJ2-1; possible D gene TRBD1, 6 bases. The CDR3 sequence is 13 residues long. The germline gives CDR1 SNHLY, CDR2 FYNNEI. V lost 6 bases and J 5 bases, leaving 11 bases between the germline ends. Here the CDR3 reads CASRPQGDNEQFF. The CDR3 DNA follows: TGTGCCAGCAGACCACAGGGTGACAATGAGCAGTTCTTC.

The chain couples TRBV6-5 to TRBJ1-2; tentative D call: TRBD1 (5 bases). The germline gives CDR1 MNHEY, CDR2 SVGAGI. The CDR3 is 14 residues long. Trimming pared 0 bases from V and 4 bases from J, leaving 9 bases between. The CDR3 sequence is CASSYSMTAYGYTF. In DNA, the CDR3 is TGTGCCAGCAGTTACTCGATGACAGCCTATGGCTACACCTTC.

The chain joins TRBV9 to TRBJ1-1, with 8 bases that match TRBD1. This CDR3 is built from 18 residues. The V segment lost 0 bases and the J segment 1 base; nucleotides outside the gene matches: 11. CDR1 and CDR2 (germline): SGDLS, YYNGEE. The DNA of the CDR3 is TGTGCCAGCAGCGTAGATTTGAGCGGACAGGGCCCGAACACTGAAGCTTTCTTT. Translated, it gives CASSVDLSGQGPNTEAFF.

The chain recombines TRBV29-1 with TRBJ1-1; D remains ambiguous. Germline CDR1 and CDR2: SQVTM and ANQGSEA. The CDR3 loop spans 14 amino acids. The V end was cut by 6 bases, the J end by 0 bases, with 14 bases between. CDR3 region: CSVRVSVVNTEAFF. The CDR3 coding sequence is TGCAGCGTCCGCGTCAGCGTTGTGAACACTGAAGCTTTCTTT.

For the CDR3, the DNA is TGCAGTGCTGAGGAGGCAGATACGCAGTATTTT. As protein: CSAEEADTQYF. The chain uses TRBV20-1 and TRBJ2-3, with TRBD2 as a possible D gene (5 bases). CDR3 size: 11 residues. Deletions cut 5 bases from V and 4 bases from J, with 7 bases between. The germline V gene encodes CDR1 DFQATT and CDR2 SNEGSKA (reference sequence).

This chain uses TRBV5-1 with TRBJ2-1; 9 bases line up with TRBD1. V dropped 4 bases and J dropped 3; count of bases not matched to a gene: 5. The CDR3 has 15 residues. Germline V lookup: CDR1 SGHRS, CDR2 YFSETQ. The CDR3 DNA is TGCGCCAGCAGCACCGGACAGGGGCGCTACAATGAGCAGTTCTTC. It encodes CASSTGQGRYNEQFF. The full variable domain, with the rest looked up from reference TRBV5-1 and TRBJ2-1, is KAGVTQTPRYLIKTRGQQVTLSCSPISGHRSVSWYQQTPGQGLQFLFEYFSETQRNKGNFPGRFSGRQFSNSRSEMNVSTLELGDSALYLCASSTGQGRYNEQFFGPGTRLTVL.

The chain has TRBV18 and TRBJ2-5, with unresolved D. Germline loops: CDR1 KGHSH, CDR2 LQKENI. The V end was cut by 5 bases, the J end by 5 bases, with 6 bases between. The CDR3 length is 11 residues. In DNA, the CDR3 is TGTGCCAGCTCATCCCGGGAGACCCAGTACTTC. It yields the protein CASSSRETQYF.

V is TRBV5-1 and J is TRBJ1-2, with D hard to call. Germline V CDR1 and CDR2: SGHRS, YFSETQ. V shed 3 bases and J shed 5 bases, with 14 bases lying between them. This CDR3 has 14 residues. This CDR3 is CASSSDSGSYGYTF. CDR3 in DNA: TGCGCCAGCAGCTCCGACTCCGGGTCTTATGGCTACACCTTC. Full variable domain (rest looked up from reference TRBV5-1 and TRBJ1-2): KAGVTQTPRYLIKTRGQQVTLSCSPISGHRSVSWYQQTPGQGLQFLFEYFSETQRNKGNFPGRFSGRQFSNSRSEMNVSTLELGDSALYLCASSSDSGSYGYTFGSGTRLTVV.

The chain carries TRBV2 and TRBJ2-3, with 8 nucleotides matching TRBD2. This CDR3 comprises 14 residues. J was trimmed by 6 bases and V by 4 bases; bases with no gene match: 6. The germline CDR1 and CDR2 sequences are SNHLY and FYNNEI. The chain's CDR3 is CASSGNSGVDTQYF. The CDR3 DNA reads TGTGCCAGCAGTGGGAATAGCGGGGTGGATACGCAGTATTTT.

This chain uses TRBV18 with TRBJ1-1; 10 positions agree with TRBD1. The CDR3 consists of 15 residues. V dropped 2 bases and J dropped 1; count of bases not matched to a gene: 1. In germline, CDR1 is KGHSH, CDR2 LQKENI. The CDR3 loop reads CASSPGQGGNTEAFF. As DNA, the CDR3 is TGTGCCAGCTCACCAGGACAGGGGGGGAACACTGAAGCTTTCTTT. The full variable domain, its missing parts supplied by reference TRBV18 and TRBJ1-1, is NAGVMQNPRHLVRRRGQEARLRCSPMKGHSHVYWYRQLPEEGLKFMVYLQKENIIDESGMPKERFSAEFPKEGPSILRIQQVVRGDSAAYFCASSPGQGGNTEAFFGQGTRLTVV.

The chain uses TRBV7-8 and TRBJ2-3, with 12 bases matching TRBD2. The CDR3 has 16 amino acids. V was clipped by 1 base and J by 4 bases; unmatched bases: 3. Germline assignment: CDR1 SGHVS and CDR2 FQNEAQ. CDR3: CASSLELAGGPDTQYF. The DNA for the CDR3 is TGTGCCAGCAGCTTAGAACTAGCGGGAGGTCCAGATACGCAGTATTTT.

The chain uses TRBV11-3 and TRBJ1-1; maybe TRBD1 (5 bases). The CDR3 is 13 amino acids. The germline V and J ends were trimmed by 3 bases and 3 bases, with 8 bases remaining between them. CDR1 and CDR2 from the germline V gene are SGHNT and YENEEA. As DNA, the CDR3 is TGTGCCAGCAGCTTTGACAGCTACACTGAAGCTTTCTTT. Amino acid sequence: CASSFDSYTEAFF.

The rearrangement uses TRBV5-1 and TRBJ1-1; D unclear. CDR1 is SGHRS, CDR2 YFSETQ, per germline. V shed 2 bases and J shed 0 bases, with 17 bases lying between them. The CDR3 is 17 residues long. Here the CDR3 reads CASSLRVLGRMNTEAFF. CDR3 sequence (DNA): TGCGCCAGCAGCTTACGGGTTCTCGGCCGAATGAACACTGAAGCTTTCTTT.

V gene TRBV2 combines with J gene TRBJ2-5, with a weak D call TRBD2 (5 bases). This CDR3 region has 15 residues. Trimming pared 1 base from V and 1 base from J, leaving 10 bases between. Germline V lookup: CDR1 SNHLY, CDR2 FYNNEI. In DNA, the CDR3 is TGTGCCAGCAGTGAAGTCAGTGGGAGCCAAGAGACCCAGTACTTC. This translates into CASSEVSGSQETQYF.

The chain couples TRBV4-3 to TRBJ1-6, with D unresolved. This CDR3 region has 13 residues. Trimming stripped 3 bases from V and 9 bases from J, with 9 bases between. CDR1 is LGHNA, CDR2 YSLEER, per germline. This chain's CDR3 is CASSQEGISPLHF. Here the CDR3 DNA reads TGCGCCAGCAGCCAGGAGGGCATTTCACCCCTCCACTTT.

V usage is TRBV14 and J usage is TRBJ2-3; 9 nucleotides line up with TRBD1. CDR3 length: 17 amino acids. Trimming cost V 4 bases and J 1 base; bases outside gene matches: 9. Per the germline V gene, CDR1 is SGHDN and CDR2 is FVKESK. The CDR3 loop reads CASSRRTGQGRTDTQYF. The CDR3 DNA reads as TGTGCCAGCAGCCGCCGGACGGGACAGGGCCGCACAGATACGCAGTATTTT.

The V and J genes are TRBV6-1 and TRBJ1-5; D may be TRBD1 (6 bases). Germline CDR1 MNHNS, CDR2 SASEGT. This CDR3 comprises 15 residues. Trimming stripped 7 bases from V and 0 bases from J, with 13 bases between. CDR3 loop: CASNPQGYSNQPQHF. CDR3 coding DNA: TGTGCCAGCAATCCACAGGGTTATAGCAATCAGCCCCAGCATTTT.

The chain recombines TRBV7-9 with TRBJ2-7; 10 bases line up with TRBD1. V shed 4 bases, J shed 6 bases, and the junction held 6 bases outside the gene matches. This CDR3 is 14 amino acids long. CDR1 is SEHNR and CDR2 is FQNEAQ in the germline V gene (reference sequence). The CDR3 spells CASSWDRGAGEQYF. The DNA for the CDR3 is TGTGCCAGCAGCTGGGACAGGGGAGCGGGCGAGCAGTACTTC.